The sequence of this TCR beta chain was determined in a study of graft-versus-host responses after intestinal transplantation. Study details: Each patient got anti-thymocyte globulin induction, then tacrolimus and steroids for approximately 3 years. Findings of the study overall: The presence of high graft-versus-host to host-versus-graft clonal ratios in allografts characterized patients with graft-donor T cell macrochimerism.

In the case of this clone: Its antigen is still unknown.

Data came from immunoSEQ multiplex PCR; TCRdb stores just in-frame clones and leaves some out. The table has roughly 46,000 clones, 90% to 95% seen once. The CDR3 loop spans 14 amino acids. Trimming at V came to 7 bases and at J to 0 bases, leaving 6 bases not matched to a gene. CDR1 is SNHLY, CDR2 FYNNEI, per germline. The rearrangement links TRBV2 to TRBJ2-7; the match to TRBD1 covers 7 bases. The starting material was PBMCs, obtained 750 to 800 days after a first intestinal transplant, on the day of a second. This clonotype was obtained from a human patient who received an intestinal transplant, so some T cells may come from the graft donor. The CDR3 coding sequence is TGTGCCAGCATCTTCCGGGACAGCTCCTACGAGCAGTACTTC. Protein product: CASIFRDSSYEQYF. The complete variable domain, with remaining parts taken from reference TRBV2 and TRBJ2-7, reads EPEVTQTPSHQVTQMGQEVILRCVPISNHLYFYWYRQILGQKVEFLVSFYNNEISEKSEIFDDQFSVERPDGSNFTLKIRSTKLEDSAMYFCASIFRDSSYEQYFGPGTRLTVT.